The rows below give T cell receptor beta chains drawn from one sample of a study of cytomegalovirus exposure and HLA in healthy donors. The repertoire was sequenced with immunoSEQ multiplex PCR; TCRdb's copy has only in-frame clones and lacks some. The sample table includes 130,000 or so clones. Sequencing used PBMCs. All receptors come from a woman in her thirties or forties in good health and CMV-seronegative. The CDR3 runs from the conserved cysteine through the conserved F or W. The D gene is left open where the match is weak.

j_gene: TRBJ2-5
d_gene: NA
v_gene: TRBV7-2
CDR3aa: CASSPRRGGETQYF
CDR3nt: TGTGCCAGCAGCCCCCGTCGGGGTGGAGAGACCCAGTACTTC

j_gene: TRBJ1-2
d_gene: TRBD1
v_gene: TRBV28
CDR3aa: CASGDRGHEDTF
CDR3nt: TGTGCCAGCGGGGACAGGGGTCATGAGGACACCTTC

j_gene: TRBJ2-3
d_gene: NA
v_gene: TRBV28
CDR3aa: CASSPMRGREGADTQYF
CDR3nt: TGTGCCAGCAGTCCGATGCGGGGCAGGGAAGGGGCAGATACGCAGTATTTT

j_gene: TRBJ2-7
d_gene: TRBD2
v_gene: TRBV5-1
CDR3aa: CASRPTSGGSYEQYF
CDR3nt: TGCGCCAGCAGGCCTACTAGCGGGGGTTCCTACGAGCAGTACTTC

j_gene: TRBJ1-5
d_gene: NA
v_gene: TRBV7-9
CDR3aa: CASSLGGRRGQPQHF
CDR3nt: TGTGCCAGCAGCTTAGGGGGACGGAGGGGTCAGCCCCAGCATTTT

j_gene: TRBJ2-7
d_gene: NA
v_gene: TRBV6-5
CDR3aa: CASSYRHNYEQYF
CDR3nt: TGTGCCAGCAGTTACCGACACAACTACGAGCAGTACTTC

j_gene: TRBJ2-7
d_gene: NA
v_gene: TRBV19
CDR3aa: CASSLSGATSSYEQYF
CDR3nt: TGTGCCAGTAGTCTCAGCGGAGCGACGAGCTCCTACGAGCAGTACTTC

j_gene: TRBJ1-1
d_gene: NA
v_gene: TRBV13
CDR3aa: CASTFSSGWNTEAFF
CDR3nt: TGTGCCAGCACCTTCTCGTCAGGGTGGAACACTGAAGCTTTCTTT

j_gene: TRBJ1-3
d_gene: TRBD1
v_gene: TRBV7-9
CDR3aa: CASSPGQGGGNTIYF
CDR3nt: TGTGCCAGCAGCCCGGGACAGGGTGGTGGAAACACCATATATTTT

j_gene: TRBJ2-2
d_gene: NA
v_gene: TRBV6-1
CDR3aa: CASSEVSRVLTGELFF
CDR3nt: TGTGCCAGCAGTGAAGTCAGCAGGGTTTTAACCGGGGAGCTGTTTTTT

j_gene: TRBJ2-7
d_gene: TRBD1
v_gene: TRBV29-1
CDR3aa: CSARDRGYHEQYF
CDR3nt: TGCAGCGCCCGGGACAGGGGCTACCACGAGCAGTACTTC

j_gene: TRBJ2-5
d_gene: NA
v_gene: TRBV5-1
CDR3aa: CASGEETQYF
CDR3nt: TGCGCCAGCGGGGAGGAGACCCAGTACTTC

j_gene: TRBJ1-4
d_gene: NA
v_gene: TRBV4-3
CDR3aa: CASSQVQGVQKLFF
CDR3nt: TGCGCCAGCAGCCAAGTACAGGGTGTCCAAAAACTGTTTTTT

j_gene: TRBJ1-1
d_gene: TRBD1
v_gene: TRBV6-5
CDR3aa: CASSDWTGMNTEAFF
CDR3nt: TGTGCCAGCAGCGACTGGACAGGGATGAACACTGAAGCTTTCTTT

j_gene: TRBJ1-4
d_gene: NA
v_gene: TRBV28
CDR3aa: CASSLRNEKLFF
CDR3nt: TGTGCCAGCAGCCTCAGAAATGAAAAACTGTTTTTT

j_gene: TRBJ1-3
d_gene: NA
v_gene: TRBV10-3
CDR3aa: CAISDGQTDSGNTIYF
CDR3nt: TGTGCCATCAGTGATGGACAGACAGACTCTGGAAACACCATATATTTT

j_gene: TRBJ2-3
d_gene: TRBD2
v_gene: TRBV9
CDR3aa: CASTASGGLLDTQYF
CDR3nt: TGTGCCAGCACAGCTAGCGGGGGGCTGCTCGATACGCAGTATTTT

j_gene: TRBJ2-2
d_gene: NA
v_gene: TRBV5-1
CDR3aa: CASSGRDRNTGELFF
CDR3nt: TGCGCCAGCAGCGGGCGGGACAGGAACACCGGGGAGCTGTTTTTT

j_gene: TRBJ2-5
d_gene: TRBD1
v_gene: TRBV5-8
CDR3aa: CASSHGQGWETQYF
CDR3nt: TGTGCCAGCAGCCATGGACAGGGGTGGGAGACCCAGTACTTC

j_gene: TRBJ1-1
d_gene: NA
v_gene: TRBV7-9
CDR3aa: CASSLGPDGAFF
CDR3nt: TGTGCCAGCAGCTTAGGGCCCGACGGGGCTTTCTTT

j_gene: TRBJ2-3
d_gene: NA
v_gene: TRBV5-1
CDR3aa: CASMGPFGGDTQYF
CDR3nt: TGCGCCAGCATGGGGCCGTTCGGGGGAGATACGCAGTATTTT

j_gene: TRBJ2-1
d_gene: TRBD2
v_gene: TRBV5-1
CDR3aa: CASSKAGAEYNEQFF
CDR3nt: TGCGCCAGCAGCAAAGCGGGGGCTGAGTACAATGAGCAGTTCTTC

j_gene: TRBJ1-6
d_gene: TRBD1
v_gene: TRBV10-3
CDR3aa: CAISESGTGGSPLHF
CDR3nt: TGTGCCATCAGTGAGTCAGGGACAGGGGGCTCACCCCTCCACTTT